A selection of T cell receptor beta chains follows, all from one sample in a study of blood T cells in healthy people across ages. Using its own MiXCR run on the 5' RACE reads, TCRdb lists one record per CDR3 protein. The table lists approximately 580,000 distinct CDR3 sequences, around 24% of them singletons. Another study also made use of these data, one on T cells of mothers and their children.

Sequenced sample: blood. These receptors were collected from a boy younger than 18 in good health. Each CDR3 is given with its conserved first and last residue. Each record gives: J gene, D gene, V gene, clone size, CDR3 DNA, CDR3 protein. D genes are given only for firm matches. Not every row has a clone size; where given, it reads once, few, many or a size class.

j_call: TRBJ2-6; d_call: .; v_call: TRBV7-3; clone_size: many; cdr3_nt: TGTGCCAGCAGCTTAAACCCGGCTGGGGCCAACGTCCTGACTTTC; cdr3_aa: CASSLNPAGANVLTF
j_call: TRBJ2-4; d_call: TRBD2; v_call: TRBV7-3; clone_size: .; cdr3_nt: TGTGCCAGCAGCAAGACTAGCGGGGAACCAATAGCCAAAAACATTCAGTACTTC; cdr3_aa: CASSKTSGEPIAKNIQYF
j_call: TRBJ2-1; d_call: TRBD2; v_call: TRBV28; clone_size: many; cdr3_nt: TGTGCCAGCAGCAGGGGATTAGCGGGAGGGCCTCGGTTAATCTTC; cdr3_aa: CASSRGLAGGPRLIF
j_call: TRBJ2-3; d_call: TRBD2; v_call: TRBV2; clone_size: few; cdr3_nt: TGTGCCAGCAGTCCCTCGACTAGCGTTGATACGCAGTATTTT; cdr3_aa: CASSPSTSVDTQYF
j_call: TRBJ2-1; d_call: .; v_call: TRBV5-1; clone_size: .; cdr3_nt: TGCGCCAGCAGCTTGCCTGGGAGTGGGAACAATGAGCAGTTCTTC; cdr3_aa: CASSLPGSGNNEQFF
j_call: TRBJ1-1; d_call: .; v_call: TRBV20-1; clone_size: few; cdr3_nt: TGCGGCACGTGGGGAACTGGGATGAACACTGAAGCTTTCTTT; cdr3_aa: CGTWGTGMNTEAFF
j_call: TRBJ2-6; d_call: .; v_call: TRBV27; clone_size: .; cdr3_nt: TGTGCCAGCGGTCGTATAGGGAGCTCTGGGGCCAACGTCCTGACTTTC; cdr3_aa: CASGRIGSSGANVLTF
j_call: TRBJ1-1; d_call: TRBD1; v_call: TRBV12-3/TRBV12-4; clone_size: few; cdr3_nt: TGTGCCAGCAGTTTTAACGGCGGACAGGGGATAACTGAAGCTTTCTTT; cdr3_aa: CASSFNGGQGITEAFF
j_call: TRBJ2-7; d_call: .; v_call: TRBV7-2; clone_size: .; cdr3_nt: TGTGCCAGCAGCTTAACTATCAGAGAAAATTCCTACGAGCAGTACTTC; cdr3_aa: CASSLTIRENSYEQYF
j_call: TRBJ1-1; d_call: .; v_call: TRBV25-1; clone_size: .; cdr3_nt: TGTGCCAGCAGATTACAGATGAACACTGAAGCTTTCTTT; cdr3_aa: CASRLQMNTEAFF
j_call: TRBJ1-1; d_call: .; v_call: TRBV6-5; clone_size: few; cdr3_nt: TGTGCCAGCAGTTACTCGAATAGGGGGGGGTATTACACTGAAGCTTTCTTT; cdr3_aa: CASSYSNRGGYYTEAFF
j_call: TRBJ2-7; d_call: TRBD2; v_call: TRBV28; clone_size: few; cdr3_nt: TGTGCCAGCAGCCTACTAGCGGGGAGCCCCTCTCTCTCCTACGAGCAGTACTTC; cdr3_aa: CASSLLAGSPSLSYEQYF
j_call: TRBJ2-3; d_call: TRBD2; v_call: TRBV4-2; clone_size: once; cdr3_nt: TGTGCCAGCAGCCAAGGTCTAGCGGAGATAAGCACAGATACGCAGTATTTT; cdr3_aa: CASSQGLAEISTDTQYF
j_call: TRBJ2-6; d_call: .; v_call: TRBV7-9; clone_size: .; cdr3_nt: TGTGCCAGCAGCTTAGATCCCTCAGGGGTAGGGGCCAACGTCCTGACTTTC; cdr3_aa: CASSLDPSGVGANVLTF
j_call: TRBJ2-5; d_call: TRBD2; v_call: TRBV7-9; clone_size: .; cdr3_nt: TGTGCCAGCAGCCCCATTAGCGGGAAGAGTACAGAGACCCAGTACTTC; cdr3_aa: CASSPISGKSTETQYF
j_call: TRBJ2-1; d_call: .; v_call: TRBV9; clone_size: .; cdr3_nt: TGTGCCAGCAGCTGGGGGACCACTATCTACAATGAGCAGTTCTTC; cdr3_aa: CASSWGTTIYNEQFF
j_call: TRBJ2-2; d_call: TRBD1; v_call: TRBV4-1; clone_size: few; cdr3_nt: TGCGCCAGCAGCCAACCAGGGGGGAACACCGGGGAGCTGTTTTTT; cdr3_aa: CASSQPGGNTGELFF
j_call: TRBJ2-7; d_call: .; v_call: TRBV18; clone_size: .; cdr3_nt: TGTGCCAGCTCACCACCAGACTCCTACGAGCAGTACTTC; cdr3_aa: CASSPPDSYEQYF
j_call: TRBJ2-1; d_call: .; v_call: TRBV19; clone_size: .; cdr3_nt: TGTGCCACGTCGTTTTCGACACCCGGCAATGAGCAGTTCTTC; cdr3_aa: CATSFSTPGNEQFF
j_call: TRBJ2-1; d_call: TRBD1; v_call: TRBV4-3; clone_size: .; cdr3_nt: TGCGCCAGCAGCCAAGATTGGTCGGCAGGGGGAGATGAGCAGTTCTTC; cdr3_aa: CASSQDWSAGGDEQFF
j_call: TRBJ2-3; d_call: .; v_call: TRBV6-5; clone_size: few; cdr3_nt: TGTGCCAGCAGTTACTCCACCTTTCAAGAGGGCCATACGCAGTATTTT; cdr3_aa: CASSYSTFQEGHTQYF
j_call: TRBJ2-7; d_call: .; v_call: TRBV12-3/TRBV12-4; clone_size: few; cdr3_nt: TGTGCCAGCAGTTTAGGGGGTTTCGAGCAGTACTTC; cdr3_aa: CASSLGGFEQYF
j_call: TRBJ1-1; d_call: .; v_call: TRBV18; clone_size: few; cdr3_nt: TGTGCCAGCTCACCTAAAGGAGCCCTTCCGAACACTGAAGCTTTCTTT; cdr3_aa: CASSPKGALPNTEAFF
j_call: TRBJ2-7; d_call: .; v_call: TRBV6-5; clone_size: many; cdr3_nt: TGTGCCAGCAGTTACGGTCTAGCCTACGAGCAGTACTTC; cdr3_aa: CASSYGLAYEQYF
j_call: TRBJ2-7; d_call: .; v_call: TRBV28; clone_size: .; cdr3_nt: TGTGCCAGCAGTTTACTCGGGGAGTCCTACGAGCAGTACTTC; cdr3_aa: CASSLLGESYEQYF
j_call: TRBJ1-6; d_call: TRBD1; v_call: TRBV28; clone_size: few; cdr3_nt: TGTGCCAGCATCCGGACAGGGGCCTCCAATTCACCCCTCCACTTT; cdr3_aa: CASIRTGASNSPLHF
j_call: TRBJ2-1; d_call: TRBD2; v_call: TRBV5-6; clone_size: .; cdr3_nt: TGTGCCAGCAGCTTGACTAGCGAGTACAATGAGCAGTTCTTC; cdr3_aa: CASSLTSEYNEQFF